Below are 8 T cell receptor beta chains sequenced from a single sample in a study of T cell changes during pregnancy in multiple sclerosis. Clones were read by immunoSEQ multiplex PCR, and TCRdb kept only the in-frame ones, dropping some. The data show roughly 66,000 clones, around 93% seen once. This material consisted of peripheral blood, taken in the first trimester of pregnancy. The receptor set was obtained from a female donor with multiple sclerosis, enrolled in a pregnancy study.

The CDR3 sequence is CASSLGAGTKETQYF. As DNA, the CDR3 is TGTGCCAGCAGCTTGGGGGCCGGGACCAAAGAGACCCAGTACTTC. The rearrangement uses TRBV11-2 and TRBJ2-5; D possibly corresponds to TRBD1 (6 bases). The CDR3 length is 15 residues. V was trimmed by 3 bases and J by 3 bases, leaving 14 bases between them. The germline gives CDR1 SGHAT, CDR2 FQNNGV. Full variable domain (missing parts from reference TRBV11-2 and TRBJ2-5): EAGVAQSPRYKIIEKRQSVAFWCNPISGHATLYWYQQILGQGPKLLIQFQNNGVVDDSQLPKDRFSAERLKGVDSTLKIQPAKLEDSAVYLCASSLGAGTKETQYFGPGTRLLVL.

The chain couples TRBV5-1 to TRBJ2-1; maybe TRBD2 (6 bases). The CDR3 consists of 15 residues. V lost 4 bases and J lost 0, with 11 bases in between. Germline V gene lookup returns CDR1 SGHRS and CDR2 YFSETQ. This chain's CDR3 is CASSPEGSSYNEQFF. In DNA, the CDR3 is TGCGCCAGCAGCCCGGAGGGAAGCTCCTACAATGAGCAGTTCTTC. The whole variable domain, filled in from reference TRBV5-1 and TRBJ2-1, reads KAGVTQTPRYLIKTRGQQVTLSCSPISGHRSVSWYQQTPGQGLQFLFEYFSETQRNKGNFPGRFSGRQFSNSRSEMNVSTLELGDSALYLCASSPEGSSYNEQFFGPGTRLTVL.

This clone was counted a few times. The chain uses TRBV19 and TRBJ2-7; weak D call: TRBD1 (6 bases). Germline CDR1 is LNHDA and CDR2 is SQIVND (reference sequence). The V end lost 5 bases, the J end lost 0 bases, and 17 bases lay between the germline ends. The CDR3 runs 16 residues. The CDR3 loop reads CASSSGAGTYSYEQYF. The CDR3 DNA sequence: TGTGCCAGTAGTTCCGGTGCCGGGACATACTCCTACGAGCAGTACTTC.

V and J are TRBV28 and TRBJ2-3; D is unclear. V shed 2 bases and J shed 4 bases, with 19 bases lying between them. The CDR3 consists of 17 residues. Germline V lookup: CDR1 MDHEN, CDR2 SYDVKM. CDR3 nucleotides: TGTGCCAGCAGTTTAGGATTCTCCCGGAGACCCTCAGATACGCAGTATTTT. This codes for CASSLGFSRRPSDTQYF.

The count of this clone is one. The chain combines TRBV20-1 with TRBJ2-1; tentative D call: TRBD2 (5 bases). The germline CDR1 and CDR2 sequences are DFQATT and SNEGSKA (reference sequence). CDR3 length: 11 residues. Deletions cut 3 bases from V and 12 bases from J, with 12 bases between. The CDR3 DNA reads TGCAGTGCTAGTCTCGGGATGGGGCAGTTCTTC. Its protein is CSASLGMGQFF.

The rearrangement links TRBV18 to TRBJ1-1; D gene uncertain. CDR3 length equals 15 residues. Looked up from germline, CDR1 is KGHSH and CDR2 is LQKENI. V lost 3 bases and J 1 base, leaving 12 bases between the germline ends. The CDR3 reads CASSPKEVKNTEAFF. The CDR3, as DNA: TGTGCCAGCTCACCGAAGGAGGTGAAGAACACTGAAGCTTTCTTT.

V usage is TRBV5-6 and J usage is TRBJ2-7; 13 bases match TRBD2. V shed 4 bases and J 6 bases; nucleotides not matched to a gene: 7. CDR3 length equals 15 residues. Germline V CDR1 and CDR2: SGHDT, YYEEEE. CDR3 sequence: CASSLRTSGSSEQYF. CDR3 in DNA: TGTGCCAGCAGCCTCCGGACTAGCGGGAGTAGCGAGCAGTACTTC. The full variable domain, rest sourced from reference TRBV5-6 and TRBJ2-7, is DAGVTQSPTHLIKTRGQQVTLRCSPKSGHDTVSWYQQALGQGPQFIFQYYEEEERQRGNFPDRFSGHQFPNYSSELNVNALLLGDSALYLCASSLRTSGSSEQYFGPGTRLTVT.

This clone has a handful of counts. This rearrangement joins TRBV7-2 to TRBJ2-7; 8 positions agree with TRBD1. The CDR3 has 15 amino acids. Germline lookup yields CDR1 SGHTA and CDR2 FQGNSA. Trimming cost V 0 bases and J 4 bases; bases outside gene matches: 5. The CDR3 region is CASSLAGQGGYEQYF. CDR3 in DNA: TGTGCCAGCAGCTTAGCTGGACAGGGAGGATACGAGCAGTACTTC.